This is a list of T cell receptor beta chains from one sample in a study of T cell changes during pregnancy in multiple sclerosis. Using immunoSEQ multiplex PCR, the repertoire was profiled, and TCRdb retains in-frame clones only, with some absent. The top ten hold roughly 0.45% of the sample, which has around 130,000 clones, around 95% seen once. This material consisted of peripheral blood, taken after pregnancy. The receptors originated from a female donor with multiple sclerosis, enrolled in a pregnancy study. The conserved cysteine and the conserved F or W are not part of the CDR3 here.

v_call	j_call	cdr3_length	cdr3_aa
TRBV9	TRBJ2-1	9	ASSLYNEQF
TRBV6-5	TRBJ2-7	9	ATKGQFEQY
TRBV2	TRBJ1-5	12	ASLSGRVDQPQH
TRBV5-8	TRBJ2-3	13	ASSFLAGAADTQY
TRBV10-3	TRBJ2-7	12	AISLLRDTQEQY
TRBV28	TRBJ1-3	12	ASSYRPGEDTIY
TRBV28	TRBJ1-2	12	ASSLPGPNYGYT
TRBV6-1	TRBJ2-5	8	AIFRETQY
TRBV30	TRBJ2-7	12	AWSVGSSLYEQY
TRBV7-6	TRBJ2-1	12	ASSLFGGLDEQF
TRBV19	TRBJ1-1	11	ASSIAENTEAF
TRBV30	TRBJ2-5	9	AWAAGQGQY
TRBV25-1	TRBJ1-5	13	ASSESRGLGQPQH
TRBV6-5	TRBJ2-3	13	ASTPTSGSTDTQY
TRBV10-3	TRBJ1-2	10	AIWSVNYGYT
TRBV9	TRBJ1-1	14	ASSVLAGPMNTEAF
TRBV15	TRBJ2-3	14	ATSAGLAGGTDTQY
TRBV4-1	TRBJ2-1	13	ASSQSIGSYNEQF
TRBV5-1	TRBJ2-5	13	ASRQVGANQETQY
TRBV6-1	TRBJ1-4	12	ASSEGAGTEKLF
TRBV2	TRBJ2-3	12	ASKGGREGNTQY
TRBV7-9	TRBJ2-1	11	ASSRLVENEQF
TRBV9	TRBJ2-2	15	ASSGRGGGSSTGELF
TRBV7-8	TRBJ2-7	14	ASSLELAGGSYEQY
TRBV27	TRBJ2-1	12	ATSQGALGNEQF
TRBV5-1	TRBJ2-1	14	ASSLPAGAGVNEQF
TRBV16	TRBJ2-7	11	ATFLPGSYEQY
TRBV19	TRBJ2-1	10	ASSNLGDEQF
TRBV12-5	TRBJ1-3	11	AGGWRLGNTIY
TRBV28	TRBJ1-1	12	ASSLTRGGTEAF
TRBV28	TRBJ1-5	12	ASRSGTHNQPQH
TRBV28	TRBJ2-7	13	ASRPGTGVPYEQY
TRBV9	TRBJ2-5	15	ASSTGLAGKGQETQY
TRBV5-4	TRBJ2-5	16	ASSSGIRGVYPQETQY
TRBV4-1	TRBJ2-7	15	ASSQDVAGLNSYEQY
TRBV9	TRBJ2-1	10	ASSVTGNEQF
TRBV6-1	TRBJ2-1	10	ATRTGGDEQF
TRBV25-1	TRBJ1-2	12	ASSETGGHYGYT
TRBV27	TRBJ2-2	18	ASSFRLRASGDPNTGELF
TRBV4-1	TRBJ2-3	16	ASSQDRGLVTFTDTQY